The TCR beta chain under discussion was sequenced for a study of T cell repertoires in ileal Crohn's disease. Some clones are missing from TCRdb's copy, which holds only in-frame ones; the method was immunoSEQ multiplex PCR. The table records about 16,000 clones, approximately 94% of them present only once. Trimming left V 0 bases short and J 0 bases short, with 8 bases between. The CDR3 extends over 15 amino acids. Per the germline V gene, CDR1 is SNHLY and CDR2 is FYNNEI. Sequencing was done on a sample of ileal tissue. The TCR was taken from an adult with Crohn's disease. The chain is built from TRBV2 and TRBJ1-1; unclear D gene. The CDR3 protein is CASSEARGLNTEAFF. The CDR3 DNA reads TGTGCCAGCAGTGAAGCGCGAGGGTTGAACACTGAAGCTTTCTTT. The full variable domain, rest sourced from reference TRBV2 and TRBJ1-1, is EPEVTQTPSHQVTQMGQEVILRCVPISNHLYFYWYRQILGQKVEFLVSFYNNEISEKSEIFDDQFSVERPDGSNFTLKIRSTKLEDSAMYFCASSEARGLNTEAFFGQGTRLTVV.